This T cell receptor (beta chain) comes out of a study (dated by TCRdb to about 2015). Regarding the study in general: Whether tumor-infiltrating Tregs in breast cancer are recruited from blood Tregs or converted in situ from other CD4+ T cell subsets was tested. Points the paper makes about the study in general: The validation in the larger cohort was limited to a single TCR beta V-J rearrangement instead of whole repertoires. The TCR gene usage of tumor memory CD4+ T cells clustered together with blood and lymph node memory CD4+ cells and with lymph node naive CD4+ cells. The TCR alpha and beta sequences of tumor-infiltrating Tregs showed the greatest overlap with tumor naive CD4+ T cells, followed by blood naive CD4+ T cells.

Full-length TCR variable regions were amplified by 5' RACE PCR with constant-region reverse primers, and semi-nested PCR with Nested Universal Primer A was subsequently performed. The ReliaPrep RNA Cell Miniprep System was used to extract total RNA, which was then reverse transcribed into 5'RACE-ready cDNA with the SMARTer RACE 5'/3' Kit. An Illumina MiSeq was used to sequence the full-length TCR alpha and beta libraries, which had been barcoded with multiplex adaptors. The study's own analysis went as follows. For each of nine subset-tissue groups, sequencing data from the five patients were pooled, and the groups were compared by unsupervised clustering of TCR gene usage. The Morisita-Horn index was used to calculate repertoire similarity, with shared sequences weighted by how much each contributed to each repertoire. The public reads were quality trimmed at Q25 with fastp and then assembled into clones with MiXCR by TCRdb, keeping productive beta chains. Each CDR3 protein appears once, grouped with its most common genes and DNA. These V and J calls are TCRdb output, not the study's own analysis. The sample table shows tens of thousands of distinct CDR3 sequences, and roughly 20% are seen once. The ten largest clones capture roughly 4.5% of the sample.

Looking up the germline V gene yields CDR1 SGDLS and CDR2 YYNGEE. Inclusive of the bounding cysteine and phenylalanine, the CDR3 is 13 residues long. Only the CDR3 DNA is retained, 39 bases long and in frame from the first base. The V and J ends are trimmed by 4 bases and 6 bases, leaving 13 bases between them. Cells that were CD4+CD25+CD127-/low were the ones isolated as Tregs. Tregs, naive and memory CD4+ T cells from tumor, blood and ipsilateral draining lymph nodes of a few breast cancer patients underwent full-length TCR alpha and beta sequencing. Tumor tissue and lymph nodes from ipsilateral axillary dissection were perfused with PBS, minced and digested with collagenase I and hyaluronidase. Ficoll density gradient centrifugation was used to isolate mononuclear cells from either lymph nodes or under 65 ml of peripheral blood. Sorted cell populations were confirmed by FACS to exceed 90% purity.

This clonotype has at least ten counts. This clone's antigen is unknown. No much larger clone exists at a distance of one base, and base qualities are not known. The chain employs TRBV9 and TRBJ1-2; the D gene is not confidently resolved. Sequencing was carried out using Tregs sorted from a lymph node. This TCR was sampled from a female donor with breast cancer. The sequence in DNA is TGTGCCAGCAGCACTTTCGAGTGGGATGGCTACACCTTC. The translation is CASSTFEWDGYTF.